This T cell receptor (beta chain) is drawn from a study of blood T cell repertoires in COVID-19. About the study: Specimens from acute and convalescent COVID-19 originated in the United States, Italy and Spain. Sources were T cells, B-cell-depleted T cells, or PBMCs; the material itself was cDNA or gDNA.

In the original analysis: Cell counts per sample came from amplifying reference gene primers. TCRdb's table, derived via immunoSEQ multiplex PCR, lists solely in-frame clones and lacks some. The V and J calls and clone size are taken from that table; D and trimming were inferred from the DNA. This table has more than 150,000 clones, roughly 82% appearing once. Germline loops: CDR1 SGHVS, CDR2 FQNEAQ. The CDR3 covers 15 residues. Trimming took 0 bases from V and 12 from J, leaving 21 bases between them. This sequence joins TRBV7-8 and TRBJ2-7, with D possibly TRBD1 on 6 matching bases. The sequence derives from a woman in her thirties with acute or convalescent COVID-19. The sample consisted of peripheral blood. CDR3 DNA: TGTGCCAGCAGCTTAGCCCACGGACAGCAAGGGGCAGCGTACTTC. This translates into CASSLAHGQQGAAYF.